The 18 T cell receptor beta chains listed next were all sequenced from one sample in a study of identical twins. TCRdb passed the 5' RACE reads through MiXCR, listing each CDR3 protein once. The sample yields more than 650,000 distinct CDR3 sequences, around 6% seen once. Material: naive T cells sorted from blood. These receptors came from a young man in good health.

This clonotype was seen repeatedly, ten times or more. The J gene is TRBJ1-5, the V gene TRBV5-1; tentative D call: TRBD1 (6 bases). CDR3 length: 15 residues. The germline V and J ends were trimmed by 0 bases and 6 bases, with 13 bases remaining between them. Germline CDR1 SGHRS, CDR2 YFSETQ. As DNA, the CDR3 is TGCGCCAGCAGCTTGGACAACAGGGCGAGTCAGCCCCAGCATTTT. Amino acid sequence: CASSLDNRASQPQHF.

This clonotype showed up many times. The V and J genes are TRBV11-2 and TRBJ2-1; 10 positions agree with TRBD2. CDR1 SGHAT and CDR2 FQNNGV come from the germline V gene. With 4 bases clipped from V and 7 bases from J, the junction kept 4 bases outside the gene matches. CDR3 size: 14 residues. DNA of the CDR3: TGTGCCAGCAGCTATAGCGGGAGGCCTAATGAGCAGTTCTTC. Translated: CASSYSGRPNEQFF.

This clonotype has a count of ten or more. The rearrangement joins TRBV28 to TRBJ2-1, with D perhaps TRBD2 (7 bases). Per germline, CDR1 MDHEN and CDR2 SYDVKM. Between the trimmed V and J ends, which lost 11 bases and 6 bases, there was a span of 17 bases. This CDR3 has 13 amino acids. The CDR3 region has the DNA TGTGCCGGAAAGCGGGACACTTCCAATGAGCAGTTCTTC. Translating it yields CAGKRDTSNEQFF.

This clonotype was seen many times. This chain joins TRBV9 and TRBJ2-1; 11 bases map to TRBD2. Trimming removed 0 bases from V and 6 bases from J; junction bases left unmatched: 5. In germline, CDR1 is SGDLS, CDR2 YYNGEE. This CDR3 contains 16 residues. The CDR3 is CASSVASSGRVNEQFF. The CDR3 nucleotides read TGTGCCAGCAGCGTAGCGAGTAGCGGGAGGGTCAATGAGCAGTTCTTC.

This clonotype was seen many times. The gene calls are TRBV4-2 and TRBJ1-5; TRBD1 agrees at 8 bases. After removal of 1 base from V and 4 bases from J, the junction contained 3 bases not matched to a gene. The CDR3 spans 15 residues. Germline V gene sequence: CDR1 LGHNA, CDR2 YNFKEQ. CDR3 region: CASSQGQGSNQPQHF. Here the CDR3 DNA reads TGTGCCAGCAGCCAAGGACAGGGGTCGAATCAGCCCCAGCATTTT.

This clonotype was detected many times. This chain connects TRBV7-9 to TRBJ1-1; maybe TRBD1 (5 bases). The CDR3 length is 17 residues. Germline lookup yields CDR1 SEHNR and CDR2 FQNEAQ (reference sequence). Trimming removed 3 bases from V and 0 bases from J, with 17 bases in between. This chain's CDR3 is CASSFGDLTTMNTEAFF. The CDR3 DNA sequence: TGTGCCAGCAGCTTCGGGGACCTAACCACCATGAACACTGAAGCTTTCTTT.

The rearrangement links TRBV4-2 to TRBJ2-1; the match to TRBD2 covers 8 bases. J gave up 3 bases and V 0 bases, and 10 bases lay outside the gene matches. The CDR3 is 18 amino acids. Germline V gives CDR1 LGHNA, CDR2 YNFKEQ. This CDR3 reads CASSQEGVSSGFYNEQFF. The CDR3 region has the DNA TGTGCCAGCAGCCAAGAGGGGGTATCTAGCGGGTTCTACAATGAGCAGTTCTTC.

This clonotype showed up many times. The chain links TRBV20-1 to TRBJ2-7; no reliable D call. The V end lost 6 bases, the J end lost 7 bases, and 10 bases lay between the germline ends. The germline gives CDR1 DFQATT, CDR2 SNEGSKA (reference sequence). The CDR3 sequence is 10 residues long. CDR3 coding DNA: TGCAGTGCCCCAATGTCGGAGCAGTACTTC. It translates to CSAPMSEQYF.

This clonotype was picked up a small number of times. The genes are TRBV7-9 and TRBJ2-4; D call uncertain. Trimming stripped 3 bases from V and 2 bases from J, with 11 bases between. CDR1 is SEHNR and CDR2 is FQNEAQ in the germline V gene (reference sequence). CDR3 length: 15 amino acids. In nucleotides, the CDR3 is TGTGCCAGCAGCTTCTCCCAGGATCCCAAAAACATTCAGTACTTC. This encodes CASSFSQDPKNIQYF.

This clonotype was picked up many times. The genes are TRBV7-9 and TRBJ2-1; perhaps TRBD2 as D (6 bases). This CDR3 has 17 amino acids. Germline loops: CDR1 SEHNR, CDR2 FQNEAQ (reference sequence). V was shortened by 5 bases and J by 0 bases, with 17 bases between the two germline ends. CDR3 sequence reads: CASSPGTGSSSYNEQFF. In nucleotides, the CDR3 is TGTGCCAGCAGCCCCGGGACTGGATCGAGCTCCTACAATGAGCAGTTCTTC.

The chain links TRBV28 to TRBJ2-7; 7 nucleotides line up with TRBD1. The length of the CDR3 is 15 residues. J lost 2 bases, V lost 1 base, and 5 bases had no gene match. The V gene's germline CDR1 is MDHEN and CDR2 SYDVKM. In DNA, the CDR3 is TGTGCCAGCAGTTTATACAGGGGCCAAACCTACGAGCAGTACTTC. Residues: CASSLYRGQTYEQYF. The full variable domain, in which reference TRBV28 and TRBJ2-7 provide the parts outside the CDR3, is DVKVTQSSRYLVKRTGEKVFLECVQDMDHENMFWYRQDPGLGLRLIYFSYDVKMKEKGDIPEGYSVSREKKERFSLILESASTNQTSMYLCASSLYRGQTYEQYFGPGTRLTVT.

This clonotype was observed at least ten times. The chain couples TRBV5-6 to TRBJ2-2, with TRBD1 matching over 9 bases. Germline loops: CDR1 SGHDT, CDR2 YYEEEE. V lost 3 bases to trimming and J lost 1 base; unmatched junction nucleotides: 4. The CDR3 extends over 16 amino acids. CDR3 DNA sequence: TGTGCCAGCAGCTCTCCGGGACAGGGGAACACCGGGGAGCTGTTTTTT. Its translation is CASSSPGQGNTGELFF.

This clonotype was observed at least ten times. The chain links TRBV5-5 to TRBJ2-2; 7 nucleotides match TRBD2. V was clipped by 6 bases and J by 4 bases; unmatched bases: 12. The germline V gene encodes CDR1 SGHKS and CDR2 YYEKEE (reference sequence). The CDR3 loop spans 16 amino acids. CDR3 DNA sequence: TGTGCCAGCACCATCCCGGGGGGAAGGGGCACCGGGGAGCTGTTTTTT. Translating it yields CASTIPGGRGTGELFF. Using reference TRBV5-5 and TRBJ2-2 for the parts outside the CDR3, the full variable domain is DAGVTQSPTHLIKTRGQQVTLRCSPISGHKSVSWYQQVLGQGPQFIFQYYEKEERGRGNFPDRFSARQFPNYSSELNVNALLLGDSALYLCASTIPGGRGTGELFFGEGSRLTVL.

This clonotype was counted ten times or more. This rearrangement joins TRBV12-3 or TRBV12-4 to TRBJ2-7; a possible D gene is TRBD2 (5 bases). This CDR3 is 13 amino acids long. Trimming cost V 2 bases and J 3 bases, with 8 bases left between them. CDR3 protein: CASSLNGGYEQYV. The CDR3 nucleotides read TGTGCCAGCAGTTTAAACGGAGGCTACGAGCAGTACGTC.

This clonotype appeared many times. The CDR3 here is CASSLRGSPDTQYF. Here the CDR3 DNA reads TGTGCCAGCAGCTTGCGTGGGAGCCCAGATACGCAGTATTTT. The V call is TRBV5-6, the J call TRBJ2-3; perhaps TRBD2 as D (5 bases). The V gene lost 1 base and the J gene lost 4 bases, with 10 bases spanning the gap. The length of the CDR3 is 14 residues. Germline values: CDR1 SGHDT, CDR2 YYEEEE.

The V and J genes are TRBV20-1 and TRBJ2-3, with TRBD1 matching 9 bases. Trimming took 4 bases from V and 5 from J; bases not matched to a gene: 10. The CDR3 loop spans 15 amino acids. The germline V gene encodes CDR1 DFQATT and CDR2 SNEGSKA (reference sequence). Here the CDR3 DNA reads TGCAGTGCTAAAACAGGGGGCGCGTCCGTAGATACGCAGTATTTT. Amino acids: CSAKTGGASVDTQYF.

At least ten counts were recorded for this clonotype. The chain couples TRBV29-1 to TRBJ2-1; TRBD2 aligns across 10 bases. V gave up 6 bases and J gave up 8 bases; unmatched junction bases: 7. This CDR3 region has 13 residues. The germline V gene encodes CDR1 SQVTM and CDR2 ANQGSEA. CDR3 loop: CSVSGRARDEQFF. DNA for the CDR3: TGCAGCGTAAGCGGGAGGGCAAGGGATGAGCAGTTCTTC.

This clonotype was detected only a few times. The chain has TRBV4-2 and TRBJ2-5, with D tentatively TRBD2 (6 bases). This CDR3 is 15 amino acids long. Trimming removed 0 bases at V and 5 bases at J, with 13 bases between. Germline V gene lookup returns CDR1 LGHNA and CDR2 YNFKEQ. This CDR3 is CASSQDGRGRETQYF. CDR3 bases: TGTGCCAGCAGCCAAGACGGGAGAGGACGGGAGACCCAGTACTTC.